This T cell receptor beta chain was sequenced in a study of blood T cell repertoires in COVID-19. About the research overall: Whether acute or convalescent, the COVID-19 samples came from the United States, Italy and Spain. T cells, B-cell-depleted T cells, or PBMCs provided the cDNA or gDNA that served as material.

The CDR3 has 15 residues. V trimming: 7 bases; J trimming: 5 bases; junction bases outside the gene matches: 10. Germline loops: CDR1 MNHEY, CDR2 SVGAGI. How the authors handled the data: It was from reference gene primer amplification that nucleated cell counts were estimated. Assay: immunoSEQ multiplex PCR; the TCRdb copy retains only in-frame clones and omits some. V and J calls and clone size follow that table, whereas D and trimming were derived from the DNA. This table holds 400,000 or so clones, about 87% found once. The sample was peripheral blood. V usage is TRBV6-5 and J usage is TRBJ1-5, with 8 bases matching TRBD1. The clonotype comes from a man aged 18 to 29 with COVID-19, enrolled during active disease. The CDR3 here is CASKKDRGFYQPQHF. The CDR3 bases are TGTGCCAGCAAAAAAGACAGGGGATTCTATCAGCCCCAGCATTTT.